One and the same sample provided the 12 T cell receptor beta chains below, sequenced in a study of tumor-infiltrating lymphocytes in primary liver carcinoma. From unsorted bulk tissue weighing about 20-32 mg, DNA and RNA were co-extracted. With approximately 500 ng total RNA as template and a constant-region primer, TCR beta cDNA was made. Three rounds of nested multiplex PCR with slightly modified ARM-PCR produced TCR beta libraries. With TRBV1-TRBV30 forward primers and a C-beta reverse primer, the first two PCR rounds were run for approximately 10 cycles each. TCRdb reprocessed the multiplex PCR reads with MiXCR, giving one entry per CDR3 protein. The sample contains about 120,000 distinct CDR3 sequences, nearly 70% of which appear only once. Material for sequencing was tumor-adjacent normal liver tissue. All receptors derive from a woman in her sixties with primary liver carcinoma and hepatitis B virus infection.

Comments on this clonotype: This may arise from a read error, as a much more abundant clone is one base away. The CDR3 DNA sequence: TGTGCCAGCAGTTTATGGGGTGCCGGGCCGTCGAGACAGGCCCAGCATTTT. As protein: CASSLWGAGPSRQAQHF. V gene TRBV28 combines with J gene TRBJ1-5, with a weak D call TRBD1 (6 bases). From germline, CDR1 is MDHEN and CDR2 SYDVKM. The CDR3 runs to 17 residues. Trimming cost V 0 bases and J 11 bases, with 23 bases left between them.

In its sample, this clonotype was seen a few times. The junction differs from germline at one of its ends, possibly a read error. The CDR3 is CACSQGRNEQYF. CDR3 bases: TGTGCCTGCAGTCAAGGAAGGAACGAGCAGTACTTC. The chain is built from TRBV6-2 or TRBV6-3 and TRBJ2-7; no reliable D call. This CDR3 is built from 12 residues. Per germline, CDR1 MNHEY and CDR2 SVGEGT.

DNA for the CDR3: TGTGCCAGCAGCTTAGATCATTCTGTGGGGAAAAGCTACAATGAGCAGTTCTTC. Its protein is CASSLDHSVGKSYNEQFF. This sequence joins TRBV7-9 and TRBJ2-1; D unclear. Germline loops: CDR1 SEHNR, CDR2 FQNEAQ (reference sequence). The CDR3 is made up of 18 amino acids. V lost 1 base to trimming and J lost 3 bases, with 19 bases between them.

This clonotype was observed once. This sequence may be a read error, since a much larger clone differs from it by one base. V is TRBV30 and J is TRBJ2-1; D is unclear. The CDR3 spans 13 residues. CDR1 and CDR2 (germline): GTSNPN, SVGIG (reference sequence). CDR3 in amino acids: CVWSDGAYNEQFF. CDR3 nucleotides: TGTGTCTGGAGTGACGGCGCCTACAATGAGCAGTTCTTC. Filled out from reference TRBV30 and TRBJ2-1, the complete variable domain reads SQTIHQWPATLVQPVGSPLSLECTVEGTSNPNLYWYRQAAGRGLQLLFYSVGIGQISSEVPQNLSASRPQDRQFILSSKKLLLSDSGFYLCVWSDGAYNEQFFGPGTRLTVL.

The chain uses TRBV29-1 and TRBJ2-1, with 9 bases identical to TRBD2. The CDR3 covers 16 residues. V lost 6 bases and J lost 6; bases outside the gene matches: 15. Per the germline V gene, CDR1 is SQVTM and CDR2 is ANQGSEA. DNA for the CDR3: TGCAGCGTAGTTAAGATAGCGGGAGCATCGGCCAATGAGCAGTTCTTC. This translates into CSVVKIAGASANEQFF.

The rearrangement uses TRBV7-8 and TRBJ2-3, with D possibly TRBD2 on 5 matching bases. Per germline, CDR1 SGHVS and CDR2 FQNEAQ. Between the trimmed V and J ends, which lost 9 bases and 7 bases, there was a span of 32 bases. This CDR3 contains 18 residues. Here the CDR3 reads CASSPLARGPYGRNTQYF. In nucleotides, the CDR3 is TGTGCCAGTAGCCCTTTAGCGAGAGGCCCATACGGCAGGAATACGCAGTATTTT.

V usage is TRBV28 and J usage is TRBJ2-7; D might be TRBD1 (6 bases). Germline CDR1 and CDR2: MDHEN and SYDVKM. The CDR3 is made up of 15 amino acids. The CDR3 reads CVRGSLGTPNYEQYF. CDR3 DNA sequence: TGTGTCAGGGGCTCTTTGGGGACACCCAATTACGAGCAGTACTTC.

This clonotype was counted at least ten times. The chain joins TRBV25-1 to TRBJ1-1; D is possibly TRBD1 (5 bases). V was trimmed by 1 base and J by 7 bases, leaving 7 bases between them. Germline V gives CDR1 MGHDK, CDR2 SYGVNS. CDR3 length: 12 residues. For the CDR3, the DNA is TGTGCCAGCAGTGAATGGGGGGATGAAGCTTTCTTT. Its protein product is CASSEWGDEAFF.

The sample holds many counts of this clonotype. The V gene is TRBV29-1, the J gene TRBJ2-1; the match to TRBD2 covers 7 bases. CDR3 length: 15 residues. The V segment lost 7 bases and the J segment 0 bases; nucleotides outside the gene matches: 9. Germline CDR1 SQVTM, CDR2 ANQGSEA. The CDR3 DNA sequence: TGCAGCGCGGAAACTTCTAGCGGCTCCTACAATGAGCAGTTCTTC. Amino acid sequence: CSAETSSGSYNEQFF.

Only one count was recorded for this clonotype. An end of the junction does not agree with germline; a read error may underlie this. The rearrangement uses TRBV29-1 and TRBJ2-1; 7 nucleotides line up with TRBD2. The CDR3 covers 17 residues. Germline V gene data show CDR1 as SQVTM and CDR2 as ANQGSEA. This chain's CDR3 is CSVVWLTGGLHYNEQFF. DNA for the CDR3: TGCAGCGTTGTTTGGCTAACGGGAGGCCTCCACTACAATGAACAGTTCTTC.

In the case of this clonotype: At one of its ends the junction is not consistent with the germline gene, which may arise from a read error. This chain links TRBV5-5 with TRBJ2-5; possibly TRBD2 for D (5 bases). The CDR3 runs 13 residues. Germline V gene sequence: CDR1 SGHKS, CDR2 YYEKEE (reference sequence). CDR3 loop: CASSLLTEEAQHF. Here the CDR3 DNA reads TGTGCCAGCAGCTTGTTAACTGAGGAGGCCCAGCACTTC.

This clonotype was found a few times. Since no conserved phenylalanine or tryptophan closes the CDR3, a read error is the likely cause. The CDR3 bases are TGTGCCAGCAGCCCCGCGCTCGACACGGGTGAGCAGTTCCTC. Encoded protein: CASSPALDTGEQFL. This rearrangement joins TRBV7-9 to TRBJ2-1; unclear D gene. The germline V gene has CDR1 SEHNR and CDR2 FQNEAQ (reference sequence). V shed 5 bases and J shed 9 bases, with 17 bases lying between them. This CDR3 contains 14 residues.